This entry describes one T cell receptor (beta chain). Assay: immunoSEQ multiplex PCR; the TCRdb copy retains only in-frame clones and omits some. The profile shows more than 140,000 clones, roughly 83% of them singletons. V was cut by 0 bases and J by 7 bases, with 10 bases left in between. Germline CDR1 is LGHNA and CDR2 is YSLEER. The CDR3 has 14 amino acids. This sample was taken from a study of radiation and T cells in renal cell carcinoma. Time point described: baseline pretreatment blood. Stated treatment: 15 Gy SBRT to primary tumor, nephrectomy 4 weeks later. This renal cell carcinoma was of the clear cell type.

This rearrangement joins TRBV4-3 to TRBJ2-4; a possible D gene is TRBD1 (6 bases). This sequence was found in a woman in her forties or fifties with renal cell carcinoma. The sample here was blood, taken from a patient whose treatment included radiotherapy and nephrectomy. The chain's CDR3 is CASSQDEGVNIQYF. The CDR3 DNA is TGCGCCAGCAGCCAAGATGAGGGGGTCAACATTCAGTACTTC.